The TCR beta chain described here comes from a study of CD8 T cells in ankylosing spondylitis. Study-wide findings and caveats: The study identified a TCR beta motif of eight highly homologous variants that appeared characteristic of ankylosing spondylitis blood. Significantly higher representation of disease-linked clones was reported for matched ankylosing spondylitis synovial fluid. Previous work reported some of these motif variants in the synovial fluid and blood of reactive arthritis.

Points on this clonotype: Its target is not known.

Researchers built TCR beta libraries using quantitative 5'-RACE with molecular barcodes. MiXCR was run by TCRdb on the 5' RACE reads, yielding one entry per CDR3 protein. The data contain about 360,000 distinct CDR3 sequences, about 20% of them seen just once; the ten biggest clones take up about an eighth. Sequenced input: blood, either unsorted or a sorted T cell fraction (not recorded which). This clonotype was sampled from a male donor with ankylosing spondylitis or in good health (not recorded which).

The CDR3 protein is CASSPLGRQREETQYF. The DNA of the CDR3 is TGTGCCAGCTCACCCCTAGGGAGGCAAAGGGAAGAGACCCAGTACTTC. The chain links TRBV18 to TRBJ2-5; maybe TRBD2 (6 bases). V was pared by 3 bases and J by 3 bases, with 17 bases between. CDR1 KGHSH and CDR2 LQKENI come from the germline V gene. This CDR3 has 16 residues.